This T cell receptor (beta chain) was sequenced in a study of control samples from healthy donors and cancer patients (dated by TCRdb to 2020 to 2021). From the cysteine up to the phenylalanine, the CDR3 has a length of 14 residues. CDR3 DNA is the only sequence kept; it has 42 bases, read in frame from the first base. From a lookup of the germline V gene, CDR1 and CDR2 are SNHLY and FYNNEI. Relative to germline, V is 9 bases shorter and J is 5 bases shorter, with 19 bases between their ends. This clone was found once. The target of this receptor is not known. Per-base qualities were not stored, and no clone one base away is much larger. Receptor libraries were prepared by the immunoSEQ multiplex PCR assay. Sourced from immuneACCESS, this table was stored by TCRdb with only in-frame sequences that have V and J called. A share of the clones is absent; for the studies checked, an unresolved V gene accounts for under half, and the remainder has no known explanation. The table for this sample lists some 100,000 clones; roughly 87% of them were counted only once. About a sixth of the sample is taken by the ten largest.

The sample consisted of blood. The sequence is built from TRBV2 and TRBJ2-5; TRBD1 could be the D gene, as 6 bases match. This TCR was sampled from a woman aged 50 to 60 in good health. The DNA is as follows: TGTGCCAGTTTGAGGGGGACCAGTTTTGAGACCCAGTACTTC. It specifies CASLRGTSFETQYF. The CDR3, completed at both ends by the reference TRBV2 and TRBJ2-5 genes, gives the full variable domain EPEVTQTPSHQVTQMGQEVILRCVPISNHLYFYWYRQILGQKVEFLVSFYNNEISEKSEIFDDQFSVERPDGSNFTLKIRSTKLEDSAMYFCASLRGTSFETQYFGPGTRLLVL.